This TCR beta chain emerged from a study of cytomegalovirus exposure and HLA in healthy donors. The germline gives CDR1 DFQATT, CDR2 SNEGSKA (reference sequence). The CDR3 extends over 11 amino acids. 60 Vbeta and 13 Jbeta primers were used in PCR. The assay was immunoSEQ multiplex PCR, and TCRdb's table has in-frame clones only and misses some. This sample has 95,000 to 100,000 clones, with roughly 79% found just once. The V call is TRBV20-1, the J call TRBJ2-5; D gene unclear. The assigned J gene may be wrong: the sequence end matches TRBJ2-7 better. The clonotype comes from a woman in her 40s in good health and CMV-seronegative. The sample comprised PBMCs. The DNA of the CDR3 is TGCAGTGCTCCCCTCGTTCCCGAGCAGTACTTC. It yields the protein CSAPLVPEQYF.